What follows are 32 T cell receptor beta chains derived from one specimen sequenced in a study of T cell responses to AZD1222 COVID-19 vaccine. TCRdb's table, derived via immunoSEQ multiplex PCR, lists solely in-frame clones and lacks some. Found here are 90,000 or so clones, roughly 88% of them singletons; the top ten hold about 19%. This specimen was peripheral blood, taken on day 0 of AZD1222 vaccination. The origin of the receptors is an adult in good health.

This rearrangement joins TRBV27 to TRBJ2-1; D remains ambiguous. V was pared by 5 bases and J by 8 bases, with 22 bases between. CDR1 and CDR2 (germline): MNHEY, SMNVEV (reference sequence). This CDR3 has 16 amino acids. The CDR3 is CASSDQTLVPPYEQFF. The DNA of the CDR3 is TGTGCCAGCAGTGACCAAACCTTAGTGCCGCCTTATGAGCAGTTCTTC.

CDR3 nucleotide sequence: TGTGCCAGCAGCCCCGGGGGGGTTCTTATCAATGAGCAGTTCTTC. Its protein product is CASSPGGVLINEQFF. This rearrangement joins TRBV7-6 to TRBJ2-1, with 8 bases identical to TRBD2. The V segment lost 5 bases and the J segment 6 bases; nucleotides outside the gene matches: 9. CDR3 length: 15 amino acids. CDR1 SGHVS and CDR2 FNYEAQ come from the germline V gene.

The chain is built from TRBV5-4 and TRBJ2-7; a weak D match, TRBD1 (6 bases). V was clipped by 0 bases and J by 5 bases, with 6 bases between them. From germline, CDR1 is SGHNT and CDR2 YYREEE (reference sequence). This CDR3 contains 12 residues. CDR3 nucleotides: TGTGCCAGCAGCTTGGACAGGGACGAGCAGTACTTC. Residues: CASSLDRDEQYF.

V usage is TRBV18 and J usage is TRBJ1-2, with D possibly matching TRBD1 (5 bases). V shed 3 bases and J shed 3 bases, with 17 bases lying between them. Germline CDR1 and CDR2: KGHSH and LQKENI. The CDR3 runs to 16 residues. The CDR3 DNA follows: TGTGCCAGCTCACCTACGGACATCCCTCTTGACTATGGCTACACCTTC. Its protein is CASSPTDIPLDYGYTF.

This chain links TRBV5-1 with TRBJ2-7; 16 bases map to TRBD2. This CDR3 contains 17 residues. Per germline, CDR1 SGHRS and CDR2 YFSETQ. Unmatched junction bases numbered 8, after V lost 4 bases and J lost 4 bases. CDR3 DNA: TGCGCCAGCAGCAGGGGACTAGCGGGAGGGCCCGGATACGAGCAGTACTTC. Translation gives CASSRGLAGGPGYEQYF.

The chain uses TRBV5-1 and TRBJ2-7; 9 bases are a match to TRBD2. Trimming cost V 0 bases and J 0 bases; bases outside gene matches: 4. CDR3 length: 16 amino acids. Per germline, CDR1 SGHRS and CDR2 YFSETQ. The CDR3, as DNA: TGCGCCAGCAGCTTGGCCACAGCGGGAGGCTCCTACGAGCAGTACTTC. It encodes CASSLATAGGSYEQYF.

DNA of the CDR3: TGTGCCAGCAGTTTTGCCCTAGCGGGCACAGATACGCAGTATTTT. It encodes CASSFALAGTDTQYF. The V gene is TRBV27, the J gene TRBJ2-3; 7 bases agree with TRBD2. V shed 3 bases, J shed 1 base, and the junction held 4 bases outside the gene matches. The CDR3 runs 15 residues. Looked up from germline, CDR1 is MNHEY and CDR2 is SMNVEV (reference sequence).

The V gene is TRBV19, the J gene TRBJ1-4; 9 bases align to TRBD1. CDR1 is LNHDA, CDR2 SQIVND, per germline (reference sequence). CDR3 size: 14 residues. V dropped 6 bases and J dropped 8; count of bases not matched to a gene: 7. In DNA, the CDR3 is TGTGCCAGTAGAAAACAGGGGGCGGGAGAAAAACTGTTTTTT. It codes for CASRKQGAGEKLFF.

The chain combines TRBV10-2 with TRBJ2-7, with a possible D match to TRBD2 (6 bases). The V gene lost 0 bases and the J gene lost 7 bases, with 7 bases spanning the gap. CDR1 is WSHSY and CDR2 is SAAADI in the germline V gene. The CDR3 runs to 12 residues. In DNA, the CDR3 is TGCGCCAGCAGTGAGTCAGGGAGGGAGCAGTACTTC. Translation: CASSESGREQYF.

The chain combines TRBV5-1 with TRBJ1-2, with D uncertain. The CDR3 contains 16 residues. V shed 0 bases and J shed 5 bases, with 17 bases lying between them. Germline V CDR1 and CDR2: SGHRS, YFSETQ. CDR3: CASSLAGQADDYGYTF. The CDR3 DNA follows: TGCGCCAGCAGCTTGGCCGGGCAGGCGGATGATTATGGCTACACCTTC.

This chain links TRBV7-9 with TRBJ2-7; D is undetermined. The CDR3 has 13 residues. Trimming removed 3 bases at V and 0 bases at J, with 6 bases between. Germline assignment: CDR1 SEHNR and CDR2 FQNEAQ (reference sequence). This CDR3 reads CASSFTPSYEQYF. CDR3 nucleotides: TGTGCCAGCAGCTTTACCCCCTCCTACGAGCAGTACTTC. Full variable domain (missing parts from reference TRBV7-9 and TRBJ2-7): DTGVSQNPRHKITKRGQNVTFRCDPISEHNRLYWYRQTLGQGPEFLTYFQNEAQLEKSRLLSDRFSAERPKGSFSTLEIQRTEQGDSAMYLCASSFTPSYEQYFGPGTRLTVT.

This chain uses TRBV20-1 with TRBJ1-4; D is uncertain. Trimming left V 6 bases short and J 2 bases short, with 4 bases between. There are 11 residues in the CDR3. Germline values: CDR1 DFQATT, CDR2 SNEGSKA (reference sequence). CDR3 sequence (DNA): TGCAGTGCATTCACTAATGAAAAACTGTTTTTT. This sequence encodes CSAFTNEKLFF.

V usage is TRBV7-3 and J usage is TRBJ1-6; 10 nucleotides align to TRBD1. The germline V gene encodes CDR1 SGHTA and CDR2 FQGTGA. This CDR3 has 15 residues. Trimming cost V 2 bases and J 10 bases; bases outside gene matches: 5. The CDR3 reads CASSLGGQGQSPLHF. The CDR3, as DNA: TGTGCCAGCAGCTTAGGGGGACAGGGGCAATCACCCCTCCACTTT.

The chain combines TRBV7-9 with TRBJ1-5, with D maybe TRBD1 (5 bases). The CDR3 spans 17 residues. V was trimmed by 5 bases and J by 5 bases, leaving 22 bases between them. The germline V gene has CDR1 SEHNR and CDR2 FQNEAQ (reference sequence). The CDR3 bases are TGTGCCAGCAGCCCTTCTCAAACGGCGAGGGGCGATCAGCCCCAGCATTTT. This gives the protein CASSPSQTARGDQPQHF.

This chain uses TRBV28 with TRBJ2-7; 8 nucleotides match TRBD1. Germline-derived CDR1 and CDR2 are MDHEN and SYDVKM. CDR3 length: 11 amino acids. Germline trimming cut 8 bases from V and 12 bases from J; bases unmatched to any gene: 9. For the CDR3, the DNA is TGTGCCAGCGGCCTCCGGGACAGGATGTACTTC. Amino acid sequence: CASGLRDRMYF.

This clone appeared a few times. The chain is built from TRBV5-1 and TRBJ1-6, with D perhaps matching TRBD1 (6 bases). V was clipped by 5 bases and J by 5 bases, with 11 bases between them. The CDR3 extends over 14 amino acids. The germline V gene has CDR1 SGHRS and CDR2 YFSETQ. CDR3 region: CASSLQGNNSPLHF. Here the CDR3 DNA reads TGCGCCAGCAGTTTACAGGGTAATAATTCACCCCTCCACTTT.

The genes are TRBV4-2 and TRBJ2-7; possibly TRBD2 for D (6 bases). The germline V and J ends were trimmed by 0 bases and 7 bases, with 10 bases remaining between them. This CDR3 comprises 13 residues. Germline V gene data show CDR1 as LGHNA and CDR2 as YNFKEQ. CDR3 sequence (DNA): TGTGCCAGCAGCCAAGATCGGACTAAGGAGCAGTACTTC. It codes for CASSQDRTKEQYF.

The chain employs TRBV18 and TRBJ2-7; D remains unclear. The germline CDR1 and CDR2 sequences are KGHSH and LQKENI. The CDR3 totals 15 residues. Trimming cost V 0 bases and J 7 bases, with 16 bases left between them. CDR3 region: CASSPPVGQREEQYF. The CDR3 DNA sequence: TGTGCCAGCTCACCACCGGTAGGGCAGAGAGAGGAGCAGTACTTC.

The rearrangement uses TRBV10-3 and TRBJ1-2, with D perhaps matching TRBD1 (6 bases). This CDR3 region has 13 residues. Germline V lookup: CDR1 ENHRY, CDR2 SYGVKD. V gave up 6 bases and J gave up 4 bases, with 12 bases separating them. The CDR3 loop reads CAISEGGGYGYTF. CDR3 sequence (DNA): TGTGCCATCAGCGAAGGGGGGGGCTATGGCTACACCTTC.

This chain links TRBV7-2 with TRBJ2-2, with a weak D call TRBD1 (6 bases). V was clipped by 4 bases and J by 2 bases, with 11 bases between them. CDR1 and CDR2 (germline): SGHTA, FQGNSA. CDR3 length: 15 amino acids. The CDR3 DNA sequence: TGTGCCAGCAGCTCCCAGGGGTTAAACACCGGGGAGCTGTTTTTT. Amino acids: CASSSQGLNTGELFF.

This sequence joins TRBV6-2 or TRBV6-3 and TRBJ1-1; 10 bases match TRBD1. V lost 5 bases to trimming and J lost 4 bases; unmatched junction nucleotides: 4. This CDR3 is 14 amino acids long. Germline CDR1 is MNHEY and CDR2 is SVGEGT. This CDR3 reads CASSPTGGGTEAFF. The CDR3 DNA sequence: TGTGCCAGCAGTCCGACAGGGGGCGGCACTGAAGCTTTCTTT.

Relative to its sample, this clone is medium-sized. The CDR3 sequence is CASSDPSGDNEQFF. The CDR3 nucleotides read TGTGCCAGCAGTGATCCGTCAGGGGATAATGAGCAGTTCTTC. The rearrangement uses TRBV2 and TRBJ2-1; weak D call: TRBD1 (6 bases). V gave up 3 bases and J gave up 7 bases, with 13 bases separating them. The CDR3 runs to 14 residues. From germline, CDR1 is SNHLY and CDR2 FYNNEI.

The table lists this clone with a count of one. The chain uses TRBV4-3 and TRBJ1-2; D is uncertain. V lost 0 bases and J lost 12, with 14 bases in between. The CDR3 consists of 13 residues. Germline CDR1 is LGHNA and CDR2 is YSLEER. DNA of the CDR3: TGCGCCAGCAGCCAAGAAGTTAAGACCTCTAACACCTTC. Amino acids: CASSQEVKTSNTF.

The gene calls are TRBV12-3 or TRBV12-4 and TRBJ1-1; D gene unclear. V was trimmed by 4 bases and J by 0 bases, leaving 6 bases between them. This CDR3 has 13 amino acids. CDR3 nucleotide sequence: TGTGCCAGCAGTTCAGGCGTGAACACTGAAGCTTTCTTT. Translated: CASSSGVNTEAFF.

The chain employs TRBV4-3 and TRBJ2-2, with D possibly called TRBD1 or TRBD2 (5 bases each). V was clipped by 0 bases and J by 2 bases, with 7 bases between them. The germline V gene encodes CDR1 LGHNA and CDR2 YSLEER. This CDR3 has 15 residues. In DNA, the CDR3 is TGCGCCAGCAGCCAAGAGGGACCTAACACCGGGGAGCTGTTTTTT. Its translation is CASSQEGPNTGELFF.

The chain joins TRBV5-6 to TRBJ1-1; possible D gene TRBD1, 6 bases. V was pared by 7 bases and J by 1 base, with 14 bases between. CDR3 length equals 14 residues. Germline V CDR1 and CDR2: SGHDT, YYEEEE. The CDR3 loop reads CASRRRGRNTEAFF. The DNA for the CDR3 is TGTGCCAGCCGCCGCAGGGGAAGGAACACTGAAGCTTTCTTT.

This clone has only one observation. The rearrangement links TRBV12-3 or TRBV12-4 to TRBJ1-5; D unclear. Deletions cut 7 bases from V and 3 bases from J, with 7 bases between. The CDR3 length is 12 residues. This CDR3 is CASKADNQPQHF. CDR3 DNA: TGTGCCAGCAAAGCGGACAATCAGCCCCAGCATTTT.

The V and J genes are TRBV7-2 and TRBJ2-2; 9 nucleotides line up with TRBD2. The V gene's germline CDR1 is SGHTA and CDR2 FQGNSA. Trimming cost V 8 bases and J 8 bases; bases outside gene matches: 12. The CDR3 has 15 amino acids. The CDR3 region has the DNA TGTGCCAGCCGAGTCGCGGGAGGGCCTTATGGGGAGCTGTTTTTT. Translating it yields CASRVAGGPYGELFF.

The rearrangement uses TRBV5-1 and TRBJ1-4; TRBD1 matches 9 bases. The junction had 8 bases not matched to a gene; V was cut back by 0 bases and J by 2 bases. In germline, CDR1 is SGHRS, CDR2 YFSETQ. The CDR3 covers 18 residues. DNA for the CDR3: TGCGCCAGCAGCTTGGGGAAACAGGGGGCTGCCACTAATGAAAAACTGTTTTTT. As protein: CASSLGKQGAATNEKLFF.

J is TRBJ2-2 and V is TRBV7-2, with unresolved D. CDR1 is SGHTA, CDR2 FQGNSA, per germline. This CDR3 is built from 14 residues. V was shortened by 3 bases and J by 4 bases, with 9 bases between the two germline ends. The CDR3 nucleotides are TGTGCCAGCAGCTTGGTGGCAGGCACCGGGGAGCTGTTTTTT. Translated: CASSLVAGTGELFF.

The chain recombines TRBV11-2 with TRBJ2-5; D ambiguous. Germline V gene data show CDR1 as SGHAT and CDR2 as FQNNGV. Between the trimmed V and J ends, which lost 3 bases and 2 bases, there was a span of 7 bases. The CDR3 is 13 residues long. In nucleotides, the CDR3 is TGTGCCAGCAGCTTCAGCTTACAAGAGACCCAGTACTTC. Its protein product is CASSFSLQETQYF.

The rearrangement links TRBV6-5 to TRBJ1-1; D remains unclear. The CDR3 is 12 residues long. The germline V gene has CDR1 MNHEY and CDR2 SVGAGI. Deletions cut 5 bases from V and 3 bases from J, with 7 bases between. CDR3 coding DNA: TGTGCCAGCAGTACCTTCGACACTGAAGCTTTCTTT. This codes for CASSTFDTEAFF.